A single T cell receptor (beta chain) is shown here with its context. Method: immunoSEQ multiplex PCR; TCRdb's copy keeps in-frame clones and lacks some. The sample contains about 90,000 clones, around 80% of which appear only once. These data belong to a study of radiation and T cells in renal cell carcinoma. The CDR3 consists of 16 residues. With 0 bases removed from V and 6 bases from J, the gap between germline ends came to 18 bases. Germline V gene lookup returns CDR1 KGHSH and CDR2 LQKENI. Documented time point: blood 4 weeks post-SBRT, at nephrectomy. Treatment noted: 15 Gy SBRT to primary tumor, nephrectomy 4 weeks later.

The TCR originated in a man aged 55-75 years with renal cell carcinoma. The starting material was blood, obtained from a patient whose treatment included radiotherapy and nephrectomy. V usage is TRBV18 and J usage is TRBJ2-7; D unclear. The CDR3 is CASSPPGWRPEPEQYF. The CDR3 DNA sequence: TGTGCCAGCTCACCACCGGGGTGGAGACCCGAGCCCGAGCAGTACTTC. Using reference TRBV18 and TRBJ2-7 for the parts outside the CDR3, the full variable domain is NAGVMQNPRHLVRRRGQEARLRCSPMKGHSHVYWYRQLPEEGLKFMVYLQKENIIDESGMPKERFSAEFPKEGPSILRIQQVVRGDSAAYFCASSPPGWRPEPEQYFGPGTRLTVT.